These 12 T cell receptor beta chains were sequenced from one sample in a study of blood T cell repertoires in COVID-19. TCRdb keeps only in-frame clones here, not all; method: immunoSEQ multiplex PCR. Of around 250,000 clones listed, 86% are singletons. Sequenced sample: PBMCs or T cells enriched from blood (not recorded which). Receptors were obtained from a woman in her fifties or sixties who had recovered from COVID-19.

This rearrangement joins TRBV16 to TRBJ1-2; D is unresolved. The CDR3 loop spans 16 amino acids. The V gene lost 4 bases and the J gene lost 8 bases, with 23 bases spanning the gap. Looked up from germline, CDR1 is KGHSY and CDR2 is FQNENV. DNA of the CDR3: TGTGCCAGCAGCCGACCGCAAGGATTGGTAACTAGGGGCTACACCTTC. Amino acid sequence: CASSRPQGLVTRGYTF.

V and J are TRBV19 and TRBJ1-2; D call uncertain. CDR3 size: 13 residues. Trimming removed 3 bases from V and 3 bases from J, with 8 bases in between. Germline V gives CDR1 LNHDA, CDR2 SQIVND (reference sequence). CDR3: CASSIAEDYGYTF. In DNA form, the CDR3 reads TGTGCCAGTAGTATCGCGGAGGACTATGGCTACACCTTC.

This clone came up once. CDR3 region: CAISESNWAGYTF. In nucleotides, the CDR3 is TGTGCCATCAGTGAGTCCAATTGGGCTGGCTACACCTTC. The genes are TRBV10-3 and TRBJ1-2; no reliable D call. Germline loops: CDR1 ENHRY, CDR2 SYGVKD. This CDR3 is built from 13 residues. Between the trimmed V and J ends, which lost 0 bases and 7 bases, there was a span of 9 bases.

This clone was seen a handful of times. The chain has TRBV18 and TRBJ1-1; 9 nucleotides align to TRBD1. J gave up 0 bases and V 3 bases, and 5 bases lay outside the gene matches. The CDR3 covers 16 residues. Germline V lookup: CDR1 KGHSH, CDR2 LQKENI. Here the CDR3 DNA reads TGTGCCAGCTCACCCGGGACAGGGACCATGAACACTGAAGCTTTCTTT. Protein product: CASSPGTGTMNTEAFF.

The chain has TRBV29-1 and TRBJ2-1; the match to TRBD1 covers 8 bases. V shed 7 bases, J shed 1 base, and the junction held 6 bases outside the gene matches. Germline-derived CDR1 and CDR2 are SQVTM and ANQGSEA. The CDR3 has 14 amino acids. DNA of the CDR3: TGCAGCGGGCATAACAGGGGGTCCTACAATGAGCAGTTCTTC. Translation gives CSGHNRGSYNEQFF.

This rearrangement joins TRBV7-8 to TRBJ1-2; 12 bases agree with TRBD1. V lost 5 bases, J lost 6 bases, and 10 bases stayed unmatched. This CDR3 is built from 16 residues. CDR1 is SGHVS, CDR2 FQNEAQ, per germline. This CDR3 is CASSTRDRGRADGYTF. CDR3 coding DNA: TGTGCCAGCAGCACCCGGGACAGGGGGCGCGCGGATGGCTACACCTTC.

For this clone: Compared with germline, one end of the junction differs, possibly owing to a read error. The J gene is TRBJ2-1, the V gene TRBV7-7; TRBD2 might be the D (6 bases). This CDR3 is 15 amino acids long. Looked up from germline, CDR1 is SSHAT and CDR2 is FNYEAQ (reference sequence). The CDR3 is CASSLVPGAYNEQFF. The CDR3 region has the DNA TGTGCTAGCAGCTTAGTTCCGGGGGCCTACAATGAGCAGTTCTTC.

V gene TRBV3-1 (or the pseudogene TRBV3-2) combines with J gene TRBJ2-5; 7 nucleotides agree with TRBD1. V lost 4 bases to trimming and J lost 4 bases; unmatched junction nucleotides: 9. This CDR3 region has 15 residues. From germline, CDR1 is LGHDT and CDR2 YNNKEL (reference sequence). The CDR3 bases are TGTGCCAGCAGCCCGTGGACAGGTAGCTTAGAGACCCAGTACTTC. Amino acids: CASSPWTGSLETQYF.

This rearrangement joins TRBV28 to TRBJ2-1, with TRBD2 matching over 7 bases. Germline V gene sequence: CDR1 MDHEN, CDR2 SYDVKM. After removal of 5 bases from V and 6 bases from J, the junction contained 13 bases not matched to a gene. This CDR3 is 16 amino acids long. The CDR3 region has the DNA TGTGCCAGCAGTCCCCCCGGGACTACGGCTGGCAATGAGCAGTTCTTC. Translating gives CASSPPGTTAGNEQFF.

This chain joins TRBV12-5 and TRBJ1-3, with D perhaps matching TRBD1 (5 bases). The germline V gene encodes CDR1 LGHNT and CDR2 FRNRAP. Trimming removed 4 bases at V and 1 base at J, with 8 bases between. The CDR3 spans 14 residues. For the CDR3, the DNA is TGTGCTAGTGGTTGGGGGGGGTCTGGAAACACCATATATTTT. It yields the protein CASGWGGSGNTIYF. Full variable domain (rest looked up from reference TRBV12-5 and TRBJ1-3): DARVTQTPRHKVTEMGQEVTMRCQPILGHNTVFWYRQTMMQGLELLAYFRNRAPLDDSGMPKDRFSAEMPDATLATLKIQPSEPRDSAVYFCASGWGGSGNTIYFGEGSWLTVV.

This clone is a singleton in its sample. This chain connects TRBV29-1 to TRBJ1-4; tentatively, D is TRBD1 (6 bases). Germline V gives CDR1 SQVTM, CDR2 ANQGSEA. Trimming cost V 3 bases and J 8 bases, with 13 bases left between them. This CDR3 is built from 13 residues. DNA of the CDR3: TGCAGCGTTGATCCAGGGGCAGGGGAAAAACTGTTTTTT. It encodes CSVDPGAGEKLFF. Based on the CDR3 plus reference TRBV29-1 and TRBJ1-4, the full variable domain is SAVISQKPSRDICQRGTSLTIQCQVDSQVTMMFWYRQQPGQSLTLIATANQGSEATYESGFVIDKFPISRPNLTFSTLTVSNMSPEDSSIYLCSVDPGAGEKLFFGSGTQLSVL.

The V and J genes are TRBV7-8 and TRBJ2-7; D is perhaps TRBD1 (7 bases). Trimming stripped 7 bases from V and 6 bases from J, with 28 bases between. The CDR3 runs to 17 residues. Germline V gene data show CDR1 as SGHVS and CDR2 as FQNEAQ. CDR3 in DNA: TGTGCCAGCACCCTGGCCAGGCTGGAGGGGGCGTGGGGCGAGCAGTACTTC. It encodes CASTLARLEGAWGEQYF. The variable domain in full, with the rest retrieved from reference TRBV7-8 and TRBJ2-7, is GAGVSQSPRYKVAKRGQDVALRCDPISGHVSLFWYQQALGQGPEFLTYFQNEAQLDKSGLPSDRFFAERPEGSVSTLKIQRTQQEDSAVYLCASTLARLEGAWGEQYFGPGTRLTVT.